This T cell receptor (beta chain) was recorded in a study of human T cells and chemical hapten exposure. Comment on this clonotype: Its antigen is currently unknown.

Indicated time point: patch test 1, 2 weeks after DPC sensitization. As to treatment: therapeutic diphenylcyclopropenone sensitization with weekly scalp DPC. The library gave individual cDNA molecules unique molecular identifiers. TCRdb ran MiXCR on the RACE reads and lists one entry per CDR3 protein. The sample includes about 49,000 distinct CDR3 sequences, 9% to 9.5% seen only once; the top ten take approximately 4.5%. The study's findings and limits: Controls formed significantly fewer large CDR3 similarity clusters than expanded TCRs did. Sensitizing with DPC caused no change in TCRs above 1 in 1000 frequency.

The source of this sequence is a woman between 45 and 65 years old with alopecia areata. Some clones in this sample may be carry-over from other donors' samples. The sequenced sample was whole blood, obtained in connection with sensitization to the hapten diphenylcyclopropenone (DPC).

As DNA, the CDR3 is TGTGCCAGCAGGAAGCCGGGACAGGGACTCTACGAGCAGTACTTC. Residues: CASRKPGQGLYEQYF. The rearrangement links TRBV28 to TRBJ2-7; 9 bases map to TRBD1. The CDR3 consists of 15 residues. Per germline, CDR1 MDHEN and CDR2 SYDVKM. Germline trimming cut 6 bases from V and 3 bases from J; bases unmatched to any gene: 9.